The entry below describes one T cell receptor beta chain. Antigen: not known. The protocol was immunoSEQ multiplex PCR, while the TCRdb copy is restricted to in-frame clones and leaves out a portion. The sample lists tens of thousands of clones; roughly 94% were seen once. The data stem from a study of cytomegalovirus exposure and HLA in healthy donors. The study, taken as a whole, reports: In vitro experiments confirmed that three CMV-associated chains were specific for CMV antigens.

There are 12 residues in the CDR3. V was clipped by 3 bases and J by 14 bases, with 16 bases between them. Germline-derived CDR1 and CDR2 are SGDLS and YYNGEE. This chain connects TRBV9 to TRBJ2-3; D is possibly TRBD2 (6 bases). This sequence originates from a woman under 30 in good health and CMV-seronegative. Sequenced: PBMCs. The CDR3 bases are TGTGCCAGCAGCGGATGGACTATGTCCAGGTATTTT. This codes for CASSGWTMSRYF.